Following are 25 T cell receptor beta chains from one sample sequenced in a study of identical twins. TCRdb fed the 5' RACE reads into MiXCR, producing one record per CDR3 protein. The sample gives over 200,000 distinct CDR3 sequences, 6% to 7% of which show up once; roughly 14% is in the top ten. The same specimen was also included in a second study, on T cells expressing NK-cell markers.

Sequences were obtained from CD8+ T cells sorted from blood. The receptors shown here come from a woman aged 18 to 35 in good health.

Many counts were recorded for this clonotype. The chain combines TRBV5-6 with TRBJ2-1; 8 bases agree with TRBD2. The V and J ends lost 0 bases and 4 bases, in that order; junction bases with no gene match: 9. CDR1 and CDR2 (germline): SGHDT, YYEEEE. The CDR3 length is 17 residues. The CDR3 coding sequence is TGTGCCAGCAGCTTGGTGCGCGGGAGGACGGGATACAATGAGCAGTTCTTC. The encoded protein is CASSLVRGRTGYNEQFF.

There are a few counts of this clonotype. The rearrangement uses TRBV20-1 and TRBJ1-1; 7 bases match TRBD1. V was pared by 3 bases and J by 6 bases, with 10 bases of the junction left unmatched. The CDR3 runs 14 residues. Germline V gives CDR1 DFQATT, CDR2 SNEGSKA (reference sequence). Written as DNA, the CDR3 is TGCAGTGCTAGGGAGCAGGGGGGTTTCGCTGAAGCTTTCTTT. Amino acid sequence: CSAREQGGFAEAFF.

The chain carries TRBV6-2 or TRBV6-3 and TRBJ2-1; no firm D call. Germline lookup yields CDR1 MNHEY and CDR2 SVGEGT. CDR3 length: 11 amino acids. The V end lost 7 bases, the J end lost 0 bases, and 1 base lay between the germline ends. The CDR3 protein is CASTSYNEQFF. Here the CDR3 DNA reads TGTGCCAGCACCTCCTACAATGAGCAGTTCTTC.

This clonotype was recorded at least ten times. The V gene is TRBV5-1, the J gene TRBJ2-2; a weak D match, TRBD1 (6 bases). In germline, CDR1 is SGHRS, CDR2 YFSETQ. The V and J ends lost 3 bases and 6 bases respectively, with 15 bases between them. This CDR3 is built from 15 residues. The CDR3: CASSSGATGSGELFF. DNA for the CDR3: TGCGCCAGCAGCTCAGGTGCCACAGGGTCCGGGGAGCTGTTTTTT.

This clonotype was detected once. The V call is TRBV27, the J call TRBJ2-1; 7 nucleotides match TRBD2. This CDR3 is built from 11 residues. Germline CDR1 is MNHEY and CDR2 is SMNVEV (reference sequence). V was clipped by 9 bases and J by 11 bases; unmatched bases: 7. The CDR3 nucleotides read TGTGCCAGAAGCCCGGGAGGCAAGCAGTTCTTC. This gives the protein CARSPGGKQFF.

This clonotype was seen a handful of times. The CDR3 spells CASTPSPQETQYF. The CDR3 nucleotides are TGCGCCAGCACCCCAAGCCCTCAAGAGACCCAGTACTTC. The genes are TRBV5-1 and TRBJ2-5, with D unclear. The CDR3 spans 13 residues. Germline lookup yields CDR1 SGHRS and CDR2 YFSETQ. V lost 6 bases, J lost 2 bases, and 11 bases lay in between.

This clonotype was seen only a few times. V is TRBV20-1 and J is TRBJ2-1; unclear D gene. The CDR3 loop spans 12 amino acids. Trimming pared 8 bases from V and 3 bases from J, leaving 11 bases between. The V gene's germline CDR1 is DFQATT and CDR2 SNEGSKA (reference sequence). The CDR3 DNA reads as TGCAGTACCACCGCAGGCTACAATGAGCAGTTCTTC. It encodes CSTTAGYNEQFF.

This clonotype came up a few times. This chain joins TRBV27 and TRBJ2-5; no clear D. The V gene lost 7 bases and the J gene lost 1 base, with 4 bases spanning the gap. Germline loops: CDR1 MNHEY, CDR2 SMNVEV (reference sequence). The CDR3 loop spans 11 amino acids. The CDR3 DNA reads as TGTGCCAGCACCTTCCAAGAGACCCAGTACTTC. Its protein is CASTFQETQYF.

J is TRBJ1-1 and V is TRBV19; perhaps TRBD1 as D (5 bases). Germline assignment: CDR1 LNHDA and CDR2 SQIVND (reference sequence). The CDR3 length is 19 residues. V lost 8 bases and J 2 bases, leaving 30 bases between the germline ends. The CDR3 bases are TGTGCCAGTCGGGCAGGGCCCCGCCACGGAGTTCACATAAACACTGAAGCTTTCTTT. It is translated as CASRAGPRHGVHINTEAFF.

The J gene is TRBJ2-1, the V gene TRBV27; 10 positions agree with TRBD1. Trimming removed 5 bases from V and 7 bases from J; junction bases left unmatched: 5. Germline V lookup: CDR1 MNHEY, CDR2 SMNVEV (reference sequence). The length of the CDR3 is 14 residues. The CDR3, as DNA: TGTGCCAGCAGTGCCCCGGGACAGGGGAATGAGCAGTTCTTC. Amino acid sequence: CASSAPGQGNEQFF.

This clonotype was observed a handful of times. The chain uses TRBV10-1 and TRBJ2-7; TRBD2 is a possible D gene (5 bases). With 2 bases removed from V and 6 bases from J, the gap between germline ends came to 11 bases. Germline CDR1 and CDR2: WNHNN and SYGVQD (reference sequence). The CDR3 extends over 13 amino acids. The CDR3 protein is CASSEGLLSEQYF. As DNA, the CDR3 is TGCGCCAGCAGTGAGGGACTTCTCTCCGAGCAGTACTTC.

This clonotype was recorded at least ten times. This sequence joins TRBV7-9 and TRBJ2-1, with TRBD2 matching over 7 bases. Germline CDR1 and CDR2: SEHNR and FQNEAQ (reference sequence). The CDR3 contains 16 residues. The J segment lost 0 bases and the V segment lost 5 bases, leaving 7 bases of the junction unmatched. The CDR3 loop reads CASSQSGDYSYNEQFF. The DNA of the CDR3 is TGTGCCAGCAGCCAGTCCGGGGACTACTCCTACAATGAGCAGTTCTTC.

The rearrangement links TRBV11-2 to TRBJ2-7; D assignment may be TRBD1 or TRBD2 (5 bases each). Germline-derived CDR1 and CDR2 are SGHAT and FQNNGV. The CDR3 extends over 12 amino acids. The V end was cut by 6 bases, the J end by 2 bases, with 8 bases between. CDR3 amino acids: CASRGDAYEQYF. The CDR3 nucleotides read TGTGCCAGCAGGGGGGACGCCTACGAGCAGTACTTC.

This clonotype was seen many times. The J gene is TRBJ2-1, the V gene TRBV27, with 7 bases matching TRBD2. The CDR3 totals 15 residues. V shed 6 bases and J 5 bases; nucleotides not matched to a gene: 10. The V gene's germline CDR1 is MNHEY and CDR2 SMNVEV (reference sequence). The CDR3 region has the DNA TGTGCCAGCAGAGAAGGACTAGAAGTTGACAATGAGCAGTTCTTC. The encoded protein is CASREGLEVDNEQFF.

The V gene is TRBV29-1, the J gene TRBJ2-5; D is unclear. The germline V gene has CDR1 SQVTM and CDR2 ANQGSEA. Trimming took 4 bases from V and 1 from J, leaving 7 bases between them. CDR3 length equals 12 residues. The CDR3 here is CSVAQVQETQYF. The CDR3 DNA follows: TGCAGCGTTGCCCAAGTCCAAGAGACCCAGTACTTC. Complete variable domain (other parts from reference TRBV29-1 and TRBJ2-5): SAVISQKPSRDICQRGTSLTIQCQVDSQVTMMFWYRQQPGQSLTLIATANQGSEATYESGFVIDKFPISRPNLTFSTLTVSNMSPEDSSIYLCSVAQVQETQYFGPGTRLLVL.

This clonotype was seen only a few times. This chain joins TRBV4-3 and TRBJ2-7; D might be TRBD2 (6 bases). This CDR3 comprises 16 residues. V gave up 1 base and J gave up 0 bases, with 13 bases separating them. The germline V gene has CDR1 LGHNA and CDR2 YSLEER. The CDR3 here is CASSQAPSGDSYEQYF. The CDR3 DNA reads TGCGCCAGCAGCCAAGCCCCGTCGGGGGACTCCTACGAGCAGTACTTC.

This clonotype was observed a few times. V gene TRBV5-8 combines with J gene TRBJ2-5, with TRBD2 as a possible D gene (8 bases). Germline CDR1 SGHTS, CDR2 YDEGEE. The CDR3 extends over 14 amino acids. The ends were cut back, 6 bases at V and 3 bases at J, with 15 bases in the middle. The CDR3: CASIAGQKEETQYF. CDR3 DNA sequence: TGTGCCAGCATAGCGGGACAGAAGGAAGAGACCCAGTACTTC.

This clonotype was seen more than once but under ten times. J is TRBJ2-3 and V is TRBV19, with TRBD2 matching over 8 bases. CDR3 length equals 15 residues. The germline CDR1 and CDR2 sequences are LNHDA and SQIVND (reference sequence). V trimming: 6 bases; J trimming: 3 bases; junction bases outside the gene matches: 8. The CDR3 nucleotides are TGTGCCAGTAGAGTCAGCGGGAGATCGACAGATACGCAGTATTTT. Its protein product is CASRVSGRSTDTQYF. Together with reference TRBV19 and TRBJ2-3, the CDR3 gives the full variable domain: DGGITQSPKYLFRKEGQNVTLSCEQNLNHDAMYWYRQDPGQGLRLIYYSQIVNDFQKGDIAEGYSVSREKKESFPLTVTSAQKNPTAFYLCASRVSGRSTDTQYFGPGTRLTVL.

Ten or more counts support this clonotype. CDR3 DNA: TGTGCCAGTCATACAGGGGGCGCAAGCACAGATACGCAGTATTTT. It yields the protein CASHTGGASTDTQYF. The V call is TRBV3-1, the J call TRBJ2-3; 9 positions match TRBD1. Trimming removed 9 bases from V and 0 bases from J; junction bases left unmatched: 7. The CDR3 covers 15 residues. CDR1 LGHDT and CDR2 YNNKEL come from the germline V gene (reference sequence).

The chain links TRBV6-5 to TRBJ2-1, with D possibly being TRBD2 (6 bases). Trimming removed 6 bases at V and 9 bases at J, with 9 bases between. CDR3 length: 11 amino acids. From germline, CDR1 is MNHEY and CDR2 SVGAGI. The CDR3 spells CASSRGIEQFF. The CDR3 nucleotides read TGTGCCAGCAGCCGGGGGATTGAGCAGTTCTTC.

This chain connects TRBV6-6 to TRBJ2-2; perhaps TRBD2 as D (5 bases). V was cut by 8 bases and J by 6 bases, with 10 bases left in between. CDR1 MNHNY and CDR2 SVGAGI come from the germline V gene (reference sequence). This CDR3 is 12 amino acids long. The CDR3 sequence: CASGLPAGELFF. CDR3 DNA: TGTGCCAGCGGACTCCCGGCCGGGGAGCTGTTTTTT.

In this sample, this clonotype turned up a few times. The V call is TRBV20-1, the J call TRBJ2-2; tentatively, D is TRBD1 (6 bases). V was shortened by 0 bases and J by 6 bases, with 8 bases between the two germline ends. Germline values: CDR1 DFQATT, CDR2 SNEGSKA (reference sequence). This CDR3 is 13 amino acids long. CDR3 sequence reads: CSARDPGAGELFF. The CDR3 bases are TGCAGTGCTAGAGACCCAGGGGCCGGGGAGCTGTTTTTT.

This clonotype showed up just a few times. The J gene is TRBJ2-7, the V gene TRBV12-3 or TRBV12-4; perhaps D is TRBD1 or TRBD2 (5 bases each). The length of the CDR3 is 12 residues. Trimming shortened V by 6 bases and J by 7 bases, and 13 bases separated the two germline ends. The CDR3 region has the DNA TGTGCCAGCAGGAAGGGACCCCGAGAGCAGTACTTC. Translated: CASRKGPREQYF.

The chain recombines TRBV20-1 with TRBJ2-7; the D gene is possibly TRBD2 (6 bases). Germline V lookup: CDR1 DFQATT, CDR2 SNEGSKA (reference sequence). The CDR3 is 15 residues long. V lost 0 bases and J 0 bases, leaving 12 bases between the germline ends. CDR3 region: CSARDFLASSYEQYF. The CDR3 coding sequence is TGCAGTGCTAGAGATTTCCTAGCGAGCTCCTACGAGCAGTACTTC.

This clonotype was recorded at least ten times. This chain links TRBV7-8 with TRBJ2-1; D is perhaps TRBD2 (5 bases). From germline, CDR1 is SGHVS and CDR2 FQNEAQ. The germline V and J ends were trimmed by 3 bases and 0 bases, with 12 bases remaining between them. CDR3 length: 16 residues. The CDR3 sequence is CASSFRTSYSYNEQFF. CDR3 DNA sequence: TGTGCCAGCAGCTTCCGGACTTCCTACTCCTACAATGAGCAGTTCTTC.